The 23 T cell receptor beta chains given below trace back to one sample, sequenced in a study of T-cell reconstitution after alpha-beta-depleted transplantation in children. Unique molecular identifiers were used in preparing the TCRbeta library. TCRdb itself ran the PCR reads through MiXCR, one entry per CDR3 protein. Counted here are fewer than 250,000 distinct CDR3 sequences, just under 8.5% occurring once; the ten biggest clones make up roughly 6%. The sequencing here drew on PBMCs, mostly from graft donor cells, taken 180 days after TCRalphabeta/CD19-depleted stem cell transplant. These receptors all come from a male patient between 5 and 17 years old who had a stem cell transplant for acute lymphoblastic leukemia, so the T cells may come from the graft donor.

A word on this clonotype: A single base separates this from a much larger clone, so it may be a read error. The genes are TRBV10-3 and TRBJ2-7; possibly TRBD1 for D (6 bases). The V and J ends lost 4 bases and 1 base respectively, with 11 bases between them. The CDR3 runs 14 residues. Germline values: CDR1 ENHRY, CDR2 SYGVKD. The CDR3 loop reads CAISGQEGSYEQYF. DNA of the CDR3: TGTGCCATCAGTGGACAGGAAGGATCCTACGAGCAGTACTTC.

This clonotype was counted between two and nine times. This chain uses TRBV11-3 with TRBJ2-1, with 14 bases matching TRBD2. Germline CDR1 and CDR2: SGHNT and YENEEA. V shed 5 bases, J shed 7 bases, and the junction held 4 bases outside the gene matches. The CDR3 covers 15 residues. CDR3 nucleotide sequence: TGTGCCAGCAGCCTGACTAGCGGGAGGGGAAATGAGCAGTTCTTC. Translation gives CASSLTSGRGNEQFF.

The chain carries TRBV28 and TRBJ1-3; D is possibly TRBD1 (5 bases). In germline, CDR1 is MDHEN, CDR2 SYDVKM. The CDR3 length is 15 residues. V gave up 2 bases and J gave up 0 bases, with 8 bases separating them. The CDR3 region has the DNA TGTGCCAGCAGTTTACTGGGGGGCTCTGGAAACACCATATATTTT. As protein: CASSLLGGSGNTIYF.

This clonotype was counted many times. The chain joins TRBV2 to TRBJ1-4, with a weak D call TRBD1 (5 bases). The CDR3 consists of 15 residues. Germline V CDR1 and CDR2: SNHLY, FYNNEI. Trimming left V 3 bases short and J 3 bases short, with 11 bases between. The CDR3 region is CASSDLRGANEKLFF. The CDR3 DNA follows: TGTGCCAGCAGTGATTTGAGGGGCGCTAATGAAAAACTGTTTTTT.

This clonotype was recorded many times. This chain joins TRBV11-2 and TRBJ2-5; D uncertain. Germline V lookup: CDR1 SGHAT, CDR2 FQNNGV. V was clipped by 5 bases and J by 0 bases, with 10 bases between them. The CDR3 runs to 14 residues. CDR3: CASSKVEDQETQYF. The CDR3 DNA reads TGTGCCAGCAGCAAGGTCGAGGACCAAGAGACCCAGTACTTC.

This clonotype was seen many times. The rearrangement uses TRBV5-1 and TRBJ2-3; D possibly corresponds to TRBD2 (6 bases). The CDR3 has 16 amino acids. Per the germline V gene, CDR1 is SGHRS and CDR2 is YFSETQ. V lost 2 bases to trimming and J lost 2 bases, with 15 bases between them. CDR3 sequence (DNA): TGCGCCAGCAGCTTCGGGACTGTTAGGGACACAGATACGCAGTATTTT. This sequence encodes CASSFGTVRDTDTQYF.

This clonotype was counted ten times or more. The chain combines TRBV20-1 with TRBJ1-2; TRBD1 matches 8 bases. CDR1 and CDR2 (germline): DFQATT, SNEGSKA (reference sequence). The CDR3 has 14 amino acids. The trim removed 6 bases at V and 5 bases at J, leaving 11 bases unmatched. The CDR3 region is CSARQGTTFYGYTF. The CDR3 bases are TGCAGTGCGCGACAGGGGACGACCTTTTATGGCTACACCTTC.

This clonotype came up many times. This chain links TRBV19 with TRBJ1-4, with D hard to call. The V end lost 7 bases, the J end lost 7 bases, and 22 bases lay between the germline ends. This CDR3 is 16 amino acids long. Germline loops: CDR1 LNHDA, CDR2 SQIVND (reference sequence). For the CDR3, the DNA is TGTGCCAGTAACCTTTCTCCCGGCCTATTACGTGAAAAACTGTTTTTT. It yields the protein CASNLSPGLLREKLFF. Full variable domain (outside the CDR3, taken from reference TRBV19 and TRBJ1-4): DGGITQSPKYLFRKEGQNVTLSCEQNLNHDAMYWYRQDPGQGLRLIYYSQIVNDFQKGDIAEGYSVSREKKESFPLTVTSAQKNPTAFYLCASNLSPGLLREKLFFGSGTQLSVL.

This clonotype was seen many times. This chain uses TRBV10-3 with TRBJ1-1; a weak D match, TRBD1 (6 bases). This CDR3 is built from 13 residues. V lost 6 bases to trimming and J lost 0 bases, with 8 bases between them. The germline V gene has CDR1 ENHRY and CDR2 SYGVKD. CDR3 region: CAISGQMNTEAFF. CDR3 bases: TGTGCCATCAGCGGACAGATGAACACTGAAGCTTTCTTT.

This clonotype was seen at least ten times. V is TRBV20-1 and J is TRBJ2-5, with TRBD1 matching over 8 bases. The CDR3 is 12 residues long. CDR1 and CDR2 from the germline V gene are DFQATT and SNEGSKA (reference sequence). Here the CDR3 reads CSPPGGTETQYF. The CDR3 DNA reads TGCAGCCCCCCAGGGGGCACAGAGACCCAGTACTTC.

This clonotype appeared many times. The chain is built from TRBV3-1 and TRBJ2-1, with D possibly being TRBD1 (5 bases). Trimming pared 0 bases from V and 9 bases from J, leaving 12 bases between. The germline V gene has CDR1 LGHDT and CDR2 YNNKEL (reference sequence). The CDR3 is 14 residues long. This CDR3 reads CASSQEPRQGEQFF. The CDR3 DNA is TGTGCCAGCAGCCAAGAGCCTAGGCAGGGTGAGCAGTTCTTC.

Many counts were recorded for this clonotype. The rearrangement uses TRBV7-9 and TRBJ2-4; possible D gene TRBD2, 6 bases. The ends were cut back, 5 bases at V and 5 bases at J, with 13 bases in the middle. The CDR3 contains 14 residues. Germline V lookup: CDR1 SEHNR, CDR2 FQNEAQ (reference sequence). The CDR3 reads CASSPEGGENIQYF. The DNA for the CDR3 is TGTGCCAGCAGCCCCGAGGGCGGGGAAAACATTCAGTACTTC.

In its sample, this clonotype was seen a few times. The V gene is TRBV6-2 or TRBV6-3, the J gene TRBJ2-3; 7 bases are shared with TRBD2. Germline assignment: CDR1 MNHEY and CDR2 SVGEGT. The ends lost 6 bases at V and 4 bases at J; junction bases unmatched: 28. The CDR3 length is 21 residues. The CDR3 here is CASSKTPTWSQVSGFADTQYF. The CDR3 nucleotides are TGTGCCAGCAGCAAAACGCCCACCTGGAGCCAAGTTAGCGGGTTCGCAGATACGCAGTATTTT.

This clonotype was seen many times. The chain uses TRBV5-1 and TRBJ1-3; 7 nucleotides line up with TRBD1. The CDR3 is 13 residues long. Per the germline V gene, CDR1 is SGHRS and CDR2 is YFSETQ. V lost 3 bases, J lost 5 bases, and 2 bases stayed unmatched. This CDR3 reads CASSSGGRNTIYF. CDR3 nucleotide sequence: TGCGCCAGCAGCTCAGGGGGGAGAAACACCATATATTTT. Combining the CDR3 with reference TRBV5-1 and TRBJ1-3 gives the whole variable domain KAGVTQTPRYLIKTRGQQVTLSCSPISGHRSVSWYQQTPGQGLQFLFEYFSETQRNKGNFPGRFSGRQFSNSRSEMNVSTLELGDSALYLCASSSGGRNTIYFGEGSWLTVV.

At least ten counts were recorded for this clonotype. The V gene is TRBV12-3 or TRBV12-4, the J gene TRBJ2-1; D is unclear. Trimming cost V 6 bases and J 4 bases, with 19 bases left between them. This CDR3 is 16 amino acids long. DNA for the CDR3: TGTGCCAGCAGCCCAAAGATCGGCCGTTTTTACAATGAGCAGTTCTTC. Protein sequence: CASSPKIGRFYNEQFF.

This clonotype has ten or more counts. The genes are TRBV4-2 and TRBJ2-7, with D possibly matching TRBD1 (6 bases). Germline CDR1 and CDR2: LGHNA and YNFKEQ. V was clipped by 4 bases and J by 6 bases, with 16 bases between them. This CDR3 has 14 residues. The CDR3 here is CASSLPGQPREQYF. Here the CDR3 DNA reads TGTGCCAGCAGCCTCCCCGGACAGCCTCGCGAGCAGTACTTC.

This clonotype has just a few counts. V and J are TRBV5-1 and TRBJ1-1; 9 bases line up with TRBD1. V lost 0 bases, J lost 5 bases, and 5 bases stayed unmatched. CDR1 SGHRS and CDR2 YFSETQ come from the germline V gene. The CDR3 runs to 15 residues. The CDR3 spells CASSLAGGTGTEAFF. For the CDR3, the DNA is TGCGCCAGCAGCTTGGCCGGGGGGACAGGGACTGAAGCTTTCTTT.

At least ten counts were recorded for this clonotype. The chain combines TRBV20-1 with TRBJ1-5; D possibly corresponds to TRBD1 (5 bases). Germline CDR1 is DFQATT and CDR2 is SNEGSKA (reference sequence). The CDR3 is made up of 16 amino acids. V lost 6 bases to trimming and J lost 4 bases, with 22 bases between them. The CDR3, as DNA: TGCAGTGCCCTTAGTCCGGGGGGATGGGGGAATCAGCCCCAGCATTTT. Amino acids: CSALSPGGWGNQPQHF.

This clonotype was picked up many times. The chain carries TRBV15 and TRBJ1-1; D not certain. The CDR3 is 16 residues long. CDR1 and CDR2 from the germline V gene are LNHNV and YYDKDF (reference sequence). V lost 0 bases, J lost 0 bases, and 11 bases lay in between. This CDR3 is CATSRDGWAMNTEAFF. Written as DNA, the CDR3 is TGTGCCACCAGCAGAGATGGGTGGGCCATGAACACTGAAGCTTTCTTT.

This clonotype has a count of ten or more. The chain links TRBV28 to TRBJ2-1, with 9 bases fitting TRBD2. Trimming removed 3 bases from V and 6 bases from J; junction bases left unmatched: 3. The CDR3 is 14 amino acids. The germline V gene has CDR1 MDHEN and CDR2 SYDVKM. CDR3 DNA sequence: TGTGCCAGCAGTTTGCGGGAGGGCATCAATGAGCAGTTCTTC. This encodes CASSLREGINEQFF.

This clonotype was picked up many times. V usage is TRBV29-1 and J usage is TRBJ2-7, with TRBD1 matching over 8 bases. V gave up 7 bases and J gave up 2 bases; unmatched junction bases: 10. The CDR3 spans 14 residues. Per germline, CDR1 SQVTM and CDR2 ANQGSEA. The CDR3 DNA follows: TGCAGCGCCATCCGACAGGGGCCCCCCTACGAGCAGTACTTC. Translating gives CSAIRQGPPYEQYF.

This clonotype has ten or more counts. The chain links TRBV6-5 to TRBJ2-2; D gene uncertain. CDR1 is MNHEY, CDR2 SVGAGI, per germline. This CDR3 region has 14 residues. V lost 2 bases to trimming and J lost 0 bases, with 4 bases between them. DNA of the CDR3: TGTGCCAGCAGTTACCAGGCGAACACCGGGGAGCTGTTTTTT. This codes for CASSYQANTGELFF.

This clonotype was picked up many times. CDR3 protein: CSARVGGRASNEKLFF. DNA for the CDR3: TGCAGTGCTAGAGTCGGGGGAAGGGCGTCTAATGAAAAACTGTTTTTT. The rearrangement uses TRBV20-1 and TRBJ1-4, with D maybe TRBD1 (5 bases). The length of the CDR3 is 16 residues. V shed 1 base and J shed 3 bases, with 15 bases lying between them. From germline, CDR1 is DFQATT and CDR2 SNEGSKA (reference sequence).